This TCR beta chain came from a study of blood T cell repertoires in COVID-19. Across the study: Acute-phase and convalescent COVID-19 samples originated in the United States, Italy and Spain. Nucleic acid was either cDNA or gDNA, and it came from T cells, B-cell-depleted T cells, or PBMCs.

This CDR3 spans 18 amino acids. V lost 4 bases to trimming and J lost 0 bases; unmatched junction nucleotides: 9. Germline CDR1 and CDR2: SGHRS and YFSETQ. Original data processing: Estimates of nucleated cell counts were drawn from the amplification of reference gene primers. TCRdb keeps only in-frame clones here, not all; method: immunoSEQ multiplex PCR. V and J calls and clone size are copied from that table; D and trimming were computed from the DNA. The sample carries over 90,000 clones, roughly 80% recorded once. Sequencing used peripheral blood. The source of this sequence is a man older than 75 with active or convalescent COVID-19. V usage is TRBV5-1 and J usage is TRBJ2-5, with 13 bases matching TRBD2. Written as DNA, the CDR3 is TGCGCCAGCAGCCATAGACTAGCGGGGGGACGGTACCAAGAGACCCAGTACTTC. Translating gives CASSHRLAGGRYQETQYF.